Below, 16 T cell receptor beta chains from the same sample are listed, as sequenced in a study of cytomegalovirus exposure and HLA in healthy donors (dated by TCRdb to about 2017). The method behind the library was the immunoSEQ multiplex PCR assay. The multiplex PCR relied on a mix of 60 forward primers for TCR Vbeta segments and 13 reverse primers for TCR Jbeta segments. TCRdb re-hosts the immuneACCESS table, in-frame sequences only. Its copies lack some clones; in the studies checked, an unresolved V gene accounts for under half of them, and the cause for the rest is not known. In all, the sample holds 90,000 to 140,000 clones, and 83% of those were seen once. Over 5% of the sample rests with the top ten. The sequenced material came from PBMCs. The receptors derive from a man between 18 and 35 years old in good health and CMV-seronegative.

This clone was found once. This chain connects TRBV28 to TRBJ1-2; 10 nucleotides align to TRBD1. Germline V CDR1 and CDR2: MDHEN, SYDVKM. V lost 5 bases, J lost 6 bases, and 9 bases stayed unmatched. The length of the CDR3 is 15 residues. CDR3 region: CASSPPTGGADGYTF. The CDR3 region has the DNA TGTGCCAGCAGTCCGCCGACAGGGGGCGCGGATGGCTACACCTTC.

The chain combines TRBV7-9 with TRBJ2-7, with 7 nucleotides matching TRBD2. The germline V gene has CDR1 SEHNR and CDR2 FQNEAQ (reference sequence). J lost 3 bases, V lost 2 bases, and 7 bases had no gene match. The CDR3 runs to 15 residues. Written as DNA, the CDR3 is TGTGCCAGCAGCTTAACGGCGGGAGCTAACTACGAGCAGTACTTC. It is translated as CASSLTAGANYEQYF.

V is TRBV9 and J is TRBJ2-1, with TRBD2 matching over 9 bases. There are 16 residues in the CDR3. Trimming cost V 4 bases and J 6 bases; bases outside gene matches: 11. The germline V gene encodes CDR1 SGDLS and CDR2 YYNGEE. As DNA, the CDR3 is TGTGCCAGCAGCTTACGACCGGGACTAGCTGGCAATGAGCAGTTCTTC. It encodes CASSLRPGLAGNEQFF.

The genes are TRBV6-1 and TRBJ1-5, with D maybe TRBD1 (6 bases). The CDR3 has 15 amino acids. From germline, CDR1 is MNHNS and CDR2 SASEGT. V was clipped by 2 bases and J by 1 base, with 9 bases between them. Here the CDR3 reads CASSEQGTSNQPQHF. The CDR3 coding sequence is TGTGCCAGCAGTGAACAGGGGACAAGCAATCAGCCCCAGCATTTT.

This clone was counted a few times. The CDR3 is CASSYSGTANEKLFF. CDR3 nucleotides: TGTGCCAGCAGTTACTCGGGCACCGCGAATGAAAAACTGTTTTTT. The chain recombines TRBV6-5 with TRBJ1-4, with D unclear. Germline V gives CDR1 MNHEY, CDR2 SVGAGI. This CDR3 is built from 15 residues. V lost 0 bases and J 5 bases, leaving 10 bases between the germline ends.

The CDR3 nucleotides are TGCGCCAGCGCAGGGAAGACTAGCGGGAGTTACAATGAGCAGTTCTTC. Its protein is CASAGKTSGSYNEQFF. The J gene is TRBJ2-1, the V gene TRBV4-1, with 12 bases aligning to TRBD2. The trim removed 8 bases at V and 4 bases at J, leaving 9 bases unmatched. Germline lookup yields CDR1 MGHRA and CDR2 YSYEKL. CDR3 length: 16 residues.

This rearrangement joins TRBV28 to TRBJ2-1, with a tentative D call TRBD1 (6 bases). The CDR3 sequence is 15 residues long. Trimming stripped 7 bases from V and 9 bases from J, with 22 bases between. Germline V gene sequence: CDR1 MDHEN, CDR2 SYDVKM. The CDR3 protein is CASTPQRRQAPEQFF. The DNA of the CDR3 is TGTGCCAGCACCCCTCAGCGCCGACAGGCCCCTGAGCAGTTCTTC.

The J gene is TRBJ2-1, the V gene TRBV7-3; TRBD2 agrees at 8 bases. The CDR3 loop spans 16 amino acids. The germline gives CDR1 SGHTA, CDR2 FQGTGA. V shed 0 bases and J 6 bases; nucleotides not matched to a gene: 7. CDR3 sequence: CASSLTGTSGINEQFF. The CDR3 nucleotides are TGTGCCAGCAGCTTAACGGGAACTAGCGGAATCAATGAGCAGTTCTTC.

The CDR3 bases are TGTGCCAGCAGTGACGGGAGTGCGGCCTCCTACGAGCAGTACTTC. It specifies CASSDGSAASYEQYF. The chain joins TRBV6-1 to TRBJ2-7, with D possibly TRBD2 on 6 matching bases. V was trimmed by 3 bases and J by 0 bases, leaving 12 bases between them. Germline values: CDR1 MNHNS, CDR2 SASEGT. The CDR3 runs to 15 residues.

The chain links TRBV2 to TRBJ1-1, with 8 positions matching TRBD1. There are 16 residues in the CDR3. Germline values: CDR1 SNHLY, CDR2 FYNNEI. J lost 1 base, V lost 6 bases, and 10 bases had no gene match. Written as DNA, the CDR3 is TGTGCCAGCAGGGGGGAACGGGGACAGGCGAACACTGAAGCTTTCTTT. Its protein is CASRGERGQANTEAFF.

The chain uses TRBV29-1 and TRBJ2-5; D is possibly TRBD1 (6 bases). Germline assignment: CDR1 SQVTM and CDR2 ANQGSEA. V lost 1 base to trimming and J lost 4 bases, with 16 bases between them. The CDR3 is 15 amino acids. In nucleotides, the CDR3 is TGCAGCGTTGAAGGTTTTAGTGGCAGGGGAGAGACCCAGTACTTC. Translation: CSVEGFSGRGETQYF.

The chain has TRBV5-6 and TRBJ2-3; weak D call: TRBD2 (6 bases). The germline gives CDR1 SGHDT, CDR2 YYEEEE. Trimming cost V 3 bases and J 0 bases, with 23 bases left between them. This CDR3 is built from 19 residues. The CDR3 loop is CASSWPMGGVPSSTDTQYF. The CDR3 coding sequence is TGTGCCAGCAGCTGGCCAATGGGGGGAGTCCCCTCTAGCACAGATACGCAGTATTTT.

The chain carries TRBV7-8 and TRBJ1-2; maybe TRBD1 (6 bases). Germline V CDR1 and CDR2: SGHVS, FQNEAQ. Trimming shortened V by 4 bases and J by 2 bases, and 14 bases separated the two germline ends. CDR3 length: 15 amino acids. This CDR3 is CASSSQGILNYGYTF. The DNA for the CDR3 is TGTGCCAGCAGCTCTCAGGGGATCCTCAACTATGGCTACACCTTC.

The rearrangement joins TRBV28 to TRBJ1-1; D call uncertain. This CDR3 is built from 11 residues. The germline V gene encodes CDR1 MDHEN and CDR2 SYDVKM. The V end lost 2 bases, the J end lost 9 bases, and 7 bases lay between the germline ends. The CDR3 DNA is TGTGCCAGCAGTTTAGGTAGAAAAGCTTTCTTT. Translated: CASSLGRKAFF.

The chain joins TRBV5-4 to TRBJ1-2; TRBD1 might be the D (6 bases). The germline V and J ends were trimmed by 4 bases and 4 bases, with 20 bases remaining between them. The CDR3 has 16 residues. From germline, CDR1 is SGHNT and CDR2 YYREEE (reference sequence). In DNA, the CDR3 is TGTGCCAGCAGCCCCGCCGACAGGACCCTAGGCTATGGCTACACCTTC. Protein product: CASSPADRTLGYGYTF. Full variable domain (rest looked up from reference TRBV5-4 and TRBJ1-2): ETGVTQSPTHLIKTRGQQVTLRCSSQSGHNTVSWYQQALGQGPQFIFQYYREEENGRGNFPPRFSGLQFPNYSSELNVNALELDDSALYLCASSPADRTLGYGYTFGSGTRLTVV.

The gene calls are TRBV2 and TRBJ2-1; the match to TRBD1 covers 9 bases. V was clipped by 7 bases and J by 6 bases; unmatched bases: 4. Germline assignment: CDR1 SNHLY and CDR2 FYNNEI. The CDR3 loop spans 13 amino acids. In DNA, the CDR3 is TGTGCCAGCAAGGGACAGGGTTCCAATGAGCAGTTCTTC. This gives the protein CASKGQGSNEQFF.